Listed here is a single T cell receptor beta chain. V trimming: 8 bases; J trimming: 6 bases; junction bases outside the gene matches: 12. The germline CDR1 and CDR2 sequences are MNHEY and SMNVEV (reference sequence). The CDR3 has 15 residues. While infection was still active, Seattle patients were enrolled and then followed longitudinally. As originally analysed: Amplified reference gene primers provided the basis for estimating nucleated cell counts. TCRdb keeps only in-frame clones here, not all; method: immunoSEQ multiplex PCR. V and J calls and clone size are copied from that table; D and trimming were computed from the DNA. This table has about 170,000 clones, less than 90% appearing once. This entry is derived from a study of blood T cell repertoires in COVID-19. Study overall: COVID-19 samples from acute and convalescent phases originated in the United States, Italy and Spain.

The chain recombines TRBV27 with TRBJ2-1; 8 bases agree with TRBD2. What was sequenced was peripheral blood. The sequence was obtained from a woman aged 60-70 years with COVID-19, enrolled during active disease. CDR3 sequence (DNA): TGTGCCAGCCGTACTAGCGGAGGGGGGGGCAATGAGCAGTTCTTC. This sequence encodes CASRTSGGGGNEQFF.